The entry below gives a single TCR beta chain sequence along with its context. What it binds is not known. This specimen comes from a study of Ad26.COV2.S vaccination and SARS-CoV-2 variants. From germline, CDR1 is SGHTA and CDR2 FQGNSA. V dropped 4 bases and J dropped 4 bases, with 13 bases sitting between them. The CDR3 is made up of 14 amino acids. Broader study findings: Vaccinees displayed broader spike-specific TCR repertoires than placebo recipients.

The repertoire was sequenced with immunoSEQ multiplex PCR; TCRdb's copy has only in-frame clones and lacks some. Seen here are about 100,000 clones, around 80% observed once, and the top ten hold about 18%. The chain combines TRBV7-2 with TRBJ1-2; weak D call: TRBD1 (5 bases). The sequences come from peripheral blood, collected after recovery from COVID-19. The sequence was collected from a human donor who had recovered from COVID-19. The CDR3 region has the DNA TGTGCCAGCAGCTCCCGACAGCAGAGCTATGGCTACACCTTC. Translation gives CASSSRQQSYGYTF.